This passage covers 13 T cell receptor beta chains from one sample sequenced in a study of cytomegalovirus exposure and HLA in healthy donors. The study ran its PCR with 60 Vbeta and 13 Jbeta primers. TCRdb's table, derived via immunoSEQ multiplex PCR, lists solely in-frame clones and lacks some. The table lists about 200,000 clones, approximately 77% of them singletons. The specimen sequenced was PBMCs. These receptors all come from a man aged 40-49 years in good health and CMV-seropositive.

This clone was seen only once. This chain connects TRBV6-1 to TRBJ2-6, with unresolved D. Trimming pared 3 bases from V and 0 bases from J, leaving 6 bases between. Germline CDR1 is MNHNS and CDR2 is SASEGT. The CDR3 extends over 15 amino acids. CDR3 region: CASSERFSGANVLTF. The CDR3 nucleotides read TGTGCCAGCAGTGAGCGGTTCTCTGGGGCCAACGTCCTGACTTTC.

For the CDR3, the DNA is TGTGCCAGCAGCTTAGTAACTAGCGGGGGACCCAACACCGGGGAGCTGTTTTTT. Protein: CASSLVTSGGPNTGELFF. This sequence joins TRBV7-2 and TRBJ2-2; 11 bases map to TRBD2. The CDR3 length is 18 residues. Germline V lookup: CDR1 SGHTA, CDR2 FQGNSA. After removal of 1 base from V and 2 bases from J, the junction contained 6 bases not matched to a gene. Filled out from reference TRBV7-2 and TRBJ2-2, the complete variable domain reads GAGVSQSPSNKVTEKGKDVELRCDPISGHTALYWYRQSLGQGLEFLIYFQGNSAPDKSGLPSDRFSAERTGGSVSTLTIQRTQQEDSAVYLCASSLVTSGGPNTGELFFGEGSRLTVL.

This chain joins TRBV9 and TRBJ2-2; 9 bases are a match to TRBD1. Germline-derived CDR1 and CDR2 are SGDLS and YYNGEE. CDR3 length equals 18 residues. Trimming at V came to 0 bases and at J to 4 bases, leaving 10 bases not matched to a gene. The CDR3: CASSVALTGGGGTGELFF. The CDR3 nucleotides are TGTGCCAGCAGCGTAGCCCTCACAGGGGGCGGAGGCACCGGGGAGCTGTTTTTT. Combining the CDR3 with reference TRBV9 and TRBJ2-2 gives the whole variable domain DSGVTQTPKHLITATGQRVTLRCSPRSGDLSVYWYQQSLDQGLQFLIQYYNGEERAKGNILERFSAQQFPDLHSELNLSSLELGDSALYFCASSVALTGGGGTGELFFGEGSRLTVL.

CDR3 in DNA: TGCGCCAGCAGGGTAGCCCCGGGGTCGACTTTGAACTATGGCTACACCTTC. Translation: CASRVAPGSTLNYGYTF. The chain uses TRBV5-1 and TRBJ1-2; the D is unclear. This CDR3 region has 17 residues. V lost 5 bases and J lost 2, with 22 bases in between. The germline CDR1 and CDR2 sequences are SGHRS and YFSETQ.

This clone has more than one count but fewer than ten. CDR3 region: CSVEGWLSGTDTQYF. The CDR3 nucleotides read TGCAGCGTTGAAGGATGGCTCTCCGGGACAGATACGCAGTATTTT. This chain connects TRBV29-1 to TRBJ2-3; D gene uncertain. The CDR3 is made up of 15 amino acids. V was cut by 1 base and J by 3 bases, with 14 bases left in between. Germline V gene sequence: CDR1 SQVTM, CDR2 ANQGSEA.

This clone was detected only once. J is TRBJ1-6 and V is TRBV7-9; the D is unclear. CDR1 is SEHNR and CDR2 is FQNEAQ in the germline V gene (reference sequence). CDR3 size: 13 residues. The V and J ends lost 6 bases and 8 bases respectively, with 11 bases between them. The CDR3 sequence: CASSRMEDSPLHF. The CDR3, as DNA: TGTGCCAGCAGTCGTATGGAGGATTCACCCCTCCACTTT.

V gene TRBV29-1 combines with J gene TRBJ2-3; a possible D gene is TRBD1 (5 bases). CDR3 length: 14 residues. V lost 4 bases, J lost 4 bases, and 15 bases lay in between. The germline V gene encodes CDR1 SQVTM and CDR2 ANQGSEA. CDR3 in amino acids: CSVVRRLGPDTQYF. Written as DNA, the CDR3 is TGCAGCGTTGTTAGGCGGTTGGGGCCAGATACGCAGTATTTT.

This clone was found a few times. The rearrangement links TRBV6-6 to TRBJ2-7; tentative D call: TRBD2 (6 bases). This CDR3 is 13 amino acids long. Looked up from germline, CDR1 is MNHNY and CDR2 is SVGAGI (reference sequence). V lost 6 bases, J lost 5 bases, and 14 bases lay in between. The CDR3 sequence: CASRGRERDEQYF. The CDR3 DNA follows: TGTGCCAGCAGAGGACGGGAGAGGGACGAGCAGTACTTC.

This clone was counted a few times. The CDR3 DNA follows: TGTGCCAGCAGCACAACCTTGGTGTGGAGGAAATACGAGCAGTACTTC. Translated, it gives CASSTTLVWRKYEQYF. The chain links TRBV7-9 to TRBJ2-7; weak D call: TRBD2 (5 bases). The CDR3 is 16 residues long. CDR1 and CDR2 (germline): SEHNR, FQNEAQ (reference sequence). The V gene lost 5 bases and the J gene lost 4 bases, with 21 bases spanning the gap. Looking up the rest from reference TRBV7-9 and TRBJ2-7 gives the full variable domain: DTGVSQNPRHKITKRGQNVTFRCDPISEHNRLYWYRQTLGQGPEFLTYFQNEAQLEKSRLLSDRFSAERPKGSFSTLEIQRTEQGDSAMYLCASSTTLVWRKYEQYFGPGTRLTVT.

The V call is TRBV6-4, the J call TRBJ1-2, with no clear D. Germline V gives CDR1 MRHNA, CDR2 SNTAGT. This CDR3 is built from 13 residues. V shed 2 bases and J shed 3 bases, with 7 bases lying between them. The CDR3 is CASSDQRYYGYTF. The CDR3 nucleotides read TGTGCCAGCAGTGACCAGAGGTACTATGGCTACACCTTC.

This chain joins TRBV5-1 and TRBJ2-1, with TRBD1 matching over 11 bases. With V trimmed by 0 bases and J by 9 bases, 5 bases remained unmatched. This CDR3 has 15 residues. Germline CDR1 and CDR2: SGHRS and YFSETQ. CDR3: CASSLAGQGAGEQFF. CDR3 DNA sequence: TGCGCCAGCAGCTTGGCAGGACAGGGGGCCGGTGAGCAGTTCTTC.

The genes are TRBV5-1 and TRBJ2-2; D unclear. This CDR3 has 16 residues. Germline V lookup: CDR1 SGHRS, CDR2 YFSETQ. Trimming removed 4 bases at V and 3 bases at J, with 16 bases between. In DNA, the CDR3 is TGCGCCAGCAGCCCTATGAAAGCGCACGACACCGGGGAGCTGTTTTTT. It translates to CASSPMKAHDTGELFF.

The chain employs TRBV7-2 and TRBJ2-3, with D possibly matching TRBD2 (6 bases). Looked up from germline, CDR1 is SGHTA and CDR2 is FQGNSA. This CDR3 is built from 15 residues. V was cut by 5 bases and J by 6 bases, with 18 bases left in between. CDR3 protein: CASSAGPSEWDTQYF. CDR3 sequence (DNA): TGTGCCAGCAGCGCGGGGCCCTCCGAGTGGGATACGCAGTATTTT.